These 4 T cell receptor beta chains share one sample of origin, sequenced in a study of graft-versus-host responses after intestinal transplantation (dated by TCRdb to the early 2020s). The method behind the library was the immunoSEQ multiplex PCR assay. TCRdb took this table from immuneACCESS and kept in-frame rearrangements with V and J called. Such tables lack part of the clones; where checked against another copy, unresolved V genes explain under half of the gap, and the rest is unexplained. The sample data list about 35,000 clones, and about 95% of these were observed just once. The ten largest clonotypes hold less than 0.85% of the sample. The sample here was PBMCs, taken 16 days after intestinal transplant. All receptors derive from a human patient who received an intestinal transplant, so some T cells may come from the graft donor.

This clone was seen a few times. The rearrangement joins TRBV4-1 to TRBJ2-2, with 11 bases fitting TRBD2. The V gene end was trimmed by 5 bases and the J gene end by 4 bases; junction bases not matched to a gene: 6. Germline V gene sequence: CDR1 MGHRA, CDR2 YSYEKL. The CDR3 loop spans 16 amino acids. The CDR3 sequence is CASSGRLAGRTGELFF. CDR3 DNA sequence: TGCGCCAGCAGCGGACGACTAGCGGGACGCACCGGGGAGCTGTTTTTT.

The chain links TRBV6-6 to TRBJ1-5; the D is unclear. This CDR3 is built from 14 residues. The ends were cut back, 0 bases at V and 4 bases at J, with 7 bases in the middle. Germline V lookup: CDR1 MNHNY, CDR2 SVGAGI (reference sequence). The CDR3 sequence: CASSYSLSNQPQHF. CDR3 DNA sequence: TGTGCCAGCAGTTACTCACTTTCGAATCAGCCCCAGCATTTT.

The chain combines TRBV6-5 with TRBJ2-1, with 8 bases lining up with TRBD2. CDR1 and CDR2 (germline): MNHEY, SVGAGI. The CDR3 is made up of 16 amino acids. V dropped 2 bases and J dropped 6; count of bases not matched to a gene: 9. The CDR3 protein is CASSYLIGGGRNEQFF. DNA of the CDR3: TGTGCCAGCAGTTACCTTATCGGGGGGGGGCGCAATGAGCAGTTCTTC.

This chain uses TRBV28 with TRBJ2-7, with 7 positions matching TRBD1. V dropped 5 bases and J dropped 2; count of bases not matched to a gene: 6. Germline assignment: CDR1 MDHEN and CDR2 SYDVKM. The CDR3 extends over 14 amino acids. CDR3 amino acids: CASSPVGGTYEQYF. As DNA, the CDR3 is TGTGCCAGCAGTCCCGTAGGGGGCACCTACGAGCAGTACTTC. Full variable domain (outside the CDR3, taken from reference TRBV28 and TRBJ2-7): DVKVTQSSRYLVKRTGEKVFLECVQDMDHENMFWYRQDPGLGLRLIYFSYDVKMKEKGDIPEGYSVSREKKERFSLILESASTNQTSMYLCASSPVGGTYEQYFGPGTRLTVT.